Listed below are T cell receptor beta chains from one sample, sequenced in a study of T cells after posttransplantation cyclophosphamide. Profiling relied on immunoSEQ multiplex PCR, and the TCRdb table lists in-frame clones only, not all of them. The sample lists approximately 30,000 clones; over 80% were seen once. Sequencing was done on a sample of naive CD4+ T cells sorted from PBMCs. Source of these receptors: a woman aged 60-70 years in good health, CMV-negative, and a related stem cell transplant donor. Each CDR3 is given with its conserved first and last residue. D genes are given only for firm matches. Not every row has a clone size; where given, it reads once, few, many or a size class.

size: NA
V: TRBV19
D: TRBD1
J: TRBJ2-7
DNA: TGTGCCAGTAGTACCCCAAGGGACAGGGGATGGGACGAGCAGTACTTC
CDR3: CASSTPRDRGWDEQYF

size: once
V: TRBV30
D: NA
J: TRBJ1-2
DNA: TGTGCCTGGAGCCATCAGGGGTGGAGTAACTATGGCTACACCTTC
CDR3: CAWSHQGWSNYGYTF

size: NA
V: TRBV5-4
D: NA
J: TRBJ2-3
DNA: TGTGCCAGCAGCATGGCGACAGGATCATTTAGCACAGATACGCAGTATTTT
CDR3: CASSMATGSFSTDTQYF

size: NA
V: TRBV7-9
D: NA
J: TRBJ2-1
DNA: TGTGCCAGCAGCTTAGCGCAGGGGAGTAATGAGCAGTTCTTC
CDR3: CASSLAQGSNEQFF

size: NA
V: TRBV4-1
D: TRBD2
J: TRBJ2-2
DNA: TGCGCCAGCAGGCGGGGGGGGGATACCGGGGAGCTGTTTTTT
CDR3: CASRRGGDTGELFF

size: NA
V: TRBV7-2
D: NA
J: TRBJ1-4
DNA: TGTGCCAGCAGCCCCCAGCGGATGAGTGAAAAACTGTTTTTT
CDR3: CASSPQRMSEKLFF

size: NA
V: TRBV7-2
D: NA
J: TRBJ1-5
DNA: TGTGCCAGCAGCCTCAGGGTGGAGCAGCCCCAGCATTTT
CDR3: CASSLRVEQPQHF

size: NA
V: TRBV2
D: NA
J: TRBJ2-1
DNA: TGTGCCAGCAAGGCGGAGGTCAATGAGCAGTTCTTC
CDR3: CASKAEVNEQFF

size: NA
V: TRBV19
D: TRBD2
J: TRBJ2-2
DNA: TGTGCCAGTAGTCCCAACGGGGGGGCCATAAACGGGGAGCTGTTTTTT
CDR3: CASSPNGGAINGELFF

size: few
V: TRBV28
D: NA
J: TRBJ2-7
DNA: TGTGCCAGCAGTTTCAGGGATTACGAGCAGTACTTC
CDR3: CASSFRDYEQYF

size: NA
V: TRBV11-2
D: TRBD2
J: TRBJ2-2
DNA: TGTGCCAGCAGTTTAACCCGCGGGGGGGCCGGCGGGGAGCTGTTTTTT
CDR3: CASSLTRGGAGGELFF

size: NA
V: TRBV5-5
D: NA
J: TRBJ2-1
DNA: TGTGCCAGCAGCTTTGGAGGCAGGGGAGTAGATGAGCAGTTCTTC
CDR3: CASSFGGRGVDEQFF

size: NA
V: TRBV30
D: NA
J: TRBJ1-1
DNA: TGTGCCTGGAACCCAGGGAGGACTGAAGCTTTCTTT
CDR3: CAWNPGRTEAFF

size: NA
V: TRBV7-9
D: TRBD1
J: TRBJ1-5
DNA: TGTGCCAGCAGCGGGCCCGGGACAGGAAATCAGCCCCAGCATTTT
CDR3: CASSGPGTGNQPQHF

size: NA
V: TRBV7-3
D: TRBD2
J: TRBJ2-3
DNA: TGTGCCAGCAGCTCGGGACTAGCGGGAGGAACTACCACAGATACGCAGTATTTT
CDR3: CASSSGLAGGTTTDTQYF

size: NA
V: TRBV9
D: NA
J: TRBJ2-1
DNA: TGTGCCAGCAGCGTTTCGGGAGATCCCTACAATGAGCAGTTCTTC
CDR3: CASSVSGDPYNEQFF

size: NA
V: TRBV4-2
D: TRBD2
J: TRBJ2-3
DNA: TGTGCCAGCAGCCAAGAAACGGGAGCGGGGGGAAACCTGAGGAGAGATACGCAGTATTTT
CDR3: CASSQETGAGGNLRRDTQYF

size: few
V: TRBV19
D: NA
J: TRBJ1-3
DNA: TGTGCCAGTAGTATAACACAAGGAAACACCATATATTTT
CDR3: CASSITQGNTIYF

size: NA
V: TRBV18
D: TRBD2
J: TRBJ2-1
DNA: TGTGCCAGCTCCGACGGGAGGCCAGTTTCCTACAATGAGCAGTTCTTC
CDR3: CASSDGRPVSYNEQFF

size: NA
V: TRBV27
D: TRBD1
J: TRBJ1-2
DNA: TGTGCCAGCACTTTTAGCGGACAGGGGGGAGAAGGCTACACCTTC
CDR3: CASTFSGQGGEGYTF

size: few
V: TRBV30
D: TRBD2
J: TRBJ2-1
DNA: TGTGCCTGGAGTGCGCGACTAGCGGGGAACTACAATGAGCAGTTCTTC
CDR3: CAWSARLAGNYNEQFF

size: NA
V: TRBV9
D: NA
J: TRBJ2-7
DNA: TGTGCCAGCAGCCCAAGACAGAGTATCTACGAGCAGTACTTC
CDR3: CASSPRQSIYEQYF

size: once
V: TRBV18
D: NA
J: TRBJ2-7
DNA: TGTGCCAGCTCACGACGGGAAGGGATCTACGAGCAGTACTTC
CDR3: CASSRREGIYEQYF

size: NA
V: TRBV29-1
D: TRBD2
J: TRBJ2-5
DNA: TGCAGCGTTGCGGTTAGCGGGGAAGAGACCCAGTACTTC
CDR3: CSVAVSGEETQYF

size: NA
V: TRBV19
D: TRBD1
J: TRBJ2-7
DNA: TGTGCCGCGGGGACAGGACGGGTCGAGCAGTACTTC
CDR3: CAAGTGRVEQYF

size: once
V: TRBV28
D: TRBD1
J: TRBJ2-2
DNA: TGTGCCAGCGGGGGGGACAGGGGGCAAACCGGGGAGCTGTTTTTT
CDR3: CASGGDRGQTGELFF

size: NA
V: TRBV11-3
D: NA
J: TRBJ2-5
DNA: TGTGCCAGCAGCTTATCTCCAGGGCAGACCCAGTACTTC
CDR3: CASSLSPGQTQYF

size: few
V: TRBV7-2
D: NA
J: TRBJ1-3
DNA: TGTGCCAGCAGCTTAGTTGCCGGGTTAACTGGAAACACCATATATTTT
CDR3: CASSLVAGLTGNTIYF

size: NA
V: TRBV19
D: TRBD2
J: TRBJ2-1
DNA: TGTGCCAGTAGTGGACCAGCCGGGACTAGCAGTCTTAGTGAGCAGTTCTTC
CDR3: CASSGPAGTSSLSEQFF

size: NA
V: TRBV5-1
D: NA
J: TRBJ2-1
DNA: TGCGCCAGCAGCTCGGTTCTTATCGATGAGCAGTTCTTC
CDR3: CASSSVLIDEQFF

size: few
V: TRBV6-5
D: TRBD1
J: TRBJ1-4
DNA: TGTGCCAGCAGTTACCTAAGGGACAGGGGGCATGAAAAACTGTTTTTT
CDR3: CASSYLRDRGHEKLFF

size: once
V: TRBV5-4
D: NA
J: TRBJ1-2
DNA: TGTGCCAGCAGCTTAACAGGGAATGGCTACACCTTC
CDR3: CASSLTGNGYTF

size: NA
V: TRBV5-6
D: NA
J: TRBJ2-3
DNA: TGTGCCAGCAGCTTAGGCGGAGGTAGCACAGATACGCAGTATTTT
CDR3: CASSLGGGSTDTQYF

size: NA
V: TRBV28
D: NA
J: TRBJ2-5
DNA: TGTGCCAGCAGTCGGGAGACCCAGTACTTC
CDR3: CASSRETQYF

size: NA
V: TRBV6-5
D: NA
J: TRBJ1-4
DNA: TGTGCCAGCTCTTCGGGATGGAGTAATGAAAAACTGTTTTTT
CDR3: CASSSGWSNEKLFF

size: NA
V: TRBV5-1
D: NA
J: TRBJ2-3
DNA: TGCGCCAGCAGCTTGGGGTTCACCGGGACAATCACAGATACGCAGTATTTT
CDR3: CASSLGFTGTITDTQYF

size: NA
V: TRBV5-1
D: NA
J: TRBJ2-1
DNA: TGCGCCAGCAGCCCACAGGGTATCAGCTCCTACAATGAGCAGTTCTTC
CDR3: CASSPQGISSYNEQFF

size: NA
V: TRBV18
D: NA
J: TRBJ2-1
DNA: TGTGCCAGCTCACCACCTAACCCGCAGGGTACAAATGAGCAGTTCTTC
CDR3: CASSPPNPQGTNEQFF

size: NA
V: TRBV28
D: TRBD1
J: TRBJ2-7
DNA: TGTGCCAGCAGTCAAGTAGGGACAGGGGTGTACGAGCAGTACTTC
CDR3: CASSQVGTGVYEQYF

size: NA
V: TRBV28
D: NA
J: TRBJ2-7
DNA: TGTGCCAGCCGGACAGGCGGGAACGAGCAGTACTTC
CDR3: CASRTGGNEQYF

size: NA
V: TRBV18
D: TRBD2
J: TRBJ2-1
DNA: TGTGCCAGCTCACCAACTAGCGGGAGGAATGGTGAGCAGTTCTTC
CDR3: CASSPTSGRNGEQFF

size: NA
V: TRBV6-6
D: NA
J: TRBJ2-5
DNA: TGTGCCAGCTCACCCGGGGAAGAGACCCAGTACTTC
CDR3: CASSPGEETQYF

size: NA
V: TRBV19
D: NA
J: TRBJ1-1
DNA: TGTGCCAGTAGTATCACTCCGAACACTGAAGCTTTCTTT
CDR3: CASSITPNTEAFF

size: NA
V: TRBV19
D: TRBD1
J: TRBJ1-1
DNA: TGTGCCAGTAGTCCCCTGGGGACAGTCTTGAACACTGAAGCTTTCTTT
CDR3: CASSPLGTVLNTEAFF

size: NA
V: TRBV5-5
D: NA
J: TRBJ2-2
DNA: TGTGCCAGCAGCTTGGACTACATTGGGGAGCTGTTTTTT
CDR3: CASSLDYIGELFF

size: NA
V: TRBV5-1
D: TRBD1
J: TRBJ1-3
DNA: TGCGCCAGCAGCCACAGGGGTGACGGAAACACCATATATTTT
CDR3: CASSHRGDGNTIYF

size: NA
V: TRBV5-1
D: TRBD2
J: TRBJ2-1
DNA: TGCGCCAGCAGCTTGATCGCGGGAGGGAACAATGAGCAGTTCTTC
CDR3: CASSLIAGGNNEQFF

size: NA
V: TRBV5-1
D: NA
J: TRBJ2-5
DNA: TGCGCCAGCAGCTTGCGCAGTCAAGAGACCCAGTACTTC
CDR3: CASSLRSQETQYF

size: few
V: TRBV5-5
D: TRBD2
J: TRBJ2-7
DNA: TGTGCCAGCAGCTTGTCTAGCGGGGGCTCCTACGAGCAGTACTTC
CDR3: CASSLSSGGSYEQYF

size: NA
V: TRBV10-3
D: TRBD2
J: TRBJ2-7
DNA: TGTGCCATCAGTGGGATAGCGGGAGGCGGAGTGAGGACCTACGAGCAGTACTTC
CDR3: CAISGIAGGGVRTYEQYF

size: NA
V: TRBV19
D: NA
J: TRBJ1-2
DNA: TGTGCCAGTAGATCGGGACTTGTCGACTATGGCTACACCTTC
CDR3: CASRSGLVDYGYTF

size: NA
V: TRBV28
D: TRBD1
J: TRBJ1-5
DNA: TGTGCCAGCAGTCCTCCGGGACAGGGGTTTCAGCCCCAGCATTTT
CDR3: CASSPPGQGFQPQHF

size: once
V: TRBV19
D: NA
J: TRBJ2-7
DNA: TGTGCCAGTACCCCCGGAGACCTAGAGGGCTACGAGCAGTACTTC
CDR3: CASTPGDLEGYEQYF

size: NA
V: TRBV19
D: TRBD1
J: TRBJ2-7
DNA: TGTGCCAGTAGCCCCGGGACAGGGGTGGGCGAGCAGTACTTC
CDR3: CASSPGTGVGEQYF

size: NA
V: TRBV6-6
D: TRBD2
J: TRBJ2-1
DNA: TGTGCCAGCAGCTTACTAGCGGGAAGCTACAATGAGCAGTTCTTC
CDR3: CASSLLAGSYNEQFF

size: NA
V: TRBV29-1
D: TRBD1
J: TRBJ2-7
DNA: TGCAGCGTTGAAGGGGGACAGGCACCCTACGAGCAGTACTTC
CDR3: CSVEGGQAPYEQYF

size: NA
V: TRBV25-1
D: NA
J: TRBJ2-1
DNA: TGTGCCAGCAGCTCTAGCGTTCCCTACAATGAGCAGTTCTTC
CDR3: CASSSSVPYNEQFF

size: NA
V: TRBV28
D: NA
J: TRBJ1-5
DNA: TGTGCCAGCAGTTTAGAGCAGGGAAATCAGCCCCAGCATTTT
CDR3: CASSLEQGNQPQHF

size: NA
V: TRBV18
D: NA
J: TRBJ2-6
DNA: TGTGCCAGCTCACCACAACCGGCAGGGTTTACGTCCACCTCTGGGGCCAACGTCCTGACTTTC
CDR3: CASSPQPAGFTSTSGANVLTF